This T cell receptor (beta chain) was retrieved from a study of blood T cells in healthy people across ages (dated by TCRdb to between 2015 and 2016). At the level of the whole study: In model experiments, roughly one uniquely barcoded TCR beta cDNA molecule per two T cells was captured by template switching. Age-related changes in TCR beta repertoire diversity were measured in the study by deep sequencing normalized with unique cDNA molecular identifiers. The donors were divided into four age groups: young (average roughly 15 years), middle-aged (roughly 40), aged (about 56) and long-lived (approximately 74). To avoid experimental bias, donors of different ages were distributed randomly across sequencing lanes. The study analyzed two additional independent replicas of 1 million unique cDNA reads from the same blood draw for two donors, one aged 18 to 29 and one aged 80 or older. The research as a whole found: Because the CMV infection status of the donors was unknown, age-related changes in expanded clonotypes may potentially have been confounded. As age increased, observed TCR beta diversity per million T cells dropped in a roughly linear way, and a significant reduction was already evident by age about 36. Compared with the aged group, the long-lived group had more naive CD4+ T cells, fewer expanded clones and increased TCR diversity, suggesting age selection. Conclusive comparison of naive and antigen-experienced compartments was prevented by the profiling of bulk unsorted PBMCs. Observed TCR beta diversity correlated strongly with the percentage of naive T cells measured by flow cytometry. Total diversity estimates from one million sequenced T cells were considered lower bounds and underestimates.

The junction carries 9 bases between V and J, which are trimmed by 0 bases and 3 bases respectively. Taken from cysteine to phenylalanine, the CDR3 has 15 residues. The kept DNA is CDR3 alone, 45 bases in frame from the first base. CDR1 and CDR2, per the germline V gene (reference sequence), are LNHNV and YYDKDF. Comments on this clonotype: Its target antigen remains unknown. Per-base qualities were not stored, and no clone one base away is much larger.

Systemically healthy Caucasian individuals from Russia, 35 to 50 in total and aged roughly 6 to 100 years, were included as donors. Each donor gave approximately 9.4 milliliters of peripheral blood, drawn into EDTA-treated Vacutainer tubes. Ficoll-Paque density-gradient centrifugation was used to isolate PBMCs, with at least 6 million per sample. Trizol reagent was used to extract total RNA from the PBMCs, yielding at least 6 micrograms per sample. The percentages of naive CD45RAhigh/CD27high T cells were determined by flow cytometry on a PBMC aliquot from every donor. The library was generated by 5' RACE. The sequencer was an Illumina HiSeq 2500. A second 7 to 11 cycle PCR used a sample-barcoded 5' primer and a J-beta primer mix. A template-switch 5' adaptor carrying 12 random nucleotides introduced a unique molecular identifier onto each TCR beta cDNA molecule. Each sample yielded at least 2.5 million CDR3-containing paired-end reads. The Mint cDNA synthesis kit, primed by a TRBC-specific oligonucleotide, was used to synthesize first-strand cDNA from all RNA. Following uracil-DNA glycosylase treatment, all cDNA underwent a first 18-cycle PCR with the universal primers M1SS and BC2_uni_R. The study's own analysis went as follows. Normalization of each sample was performed by random selection of 1 million high-quality reads, each carrying a distinct molecular identifier. Instead of being binned into consensus sequences, reads that shared molecular identifiers were thrown out. MiTCR, with a Q25 quality threshold and the strictest error-elimination algorithm, was used for CDR3 identification, clonotype clustering and error correction. Lower-bound total TCR beta diversity was estimated with a nonparametric unseen species model using Euler transformation. The public sequencing data were trimmed at Q25 with fastp and processed into clonotypes with MiXCR by TCRdb, which kept only in-frame beta chains. One record per CDR3 amino acid sequence lists the most common genes and DNA. None of the V and J calls come from the authors' own analysis; TCRdb made them. Recorded for this sample are hundreds of thousands of distinct CDR3 sequences; roughly half of them occurred a single time. The ten largest clonotypes hold around 50% of the sample.

Material for sequencing was blood. Recombination connected TRBV15 to TRBJ2-1; the D gene is not confidently resolved. This clonotype originated in a man aged 55 to 69 in good health. The CDR3 protein: CATSRDFGFYNEQFF. The base sequence is TGTGCCACCAGCAGAGATTTTGGGTTCTACAATGAGCAGTTCTTC. The CDR3, completed at both ends by the reference TRBV15 and TRBJ2-1 genes, gives the full variable domain DAMVIQNPRYQVTQFGKPVTLSCSQTLNHNVMYWYQQKSSQAPKLLFHYYDKDFNNEADTPDNFQSRRPNTSFCFLDIRSPGLGDTAMYLCATSRDFGFYNEQFFGPGTRLTVL.